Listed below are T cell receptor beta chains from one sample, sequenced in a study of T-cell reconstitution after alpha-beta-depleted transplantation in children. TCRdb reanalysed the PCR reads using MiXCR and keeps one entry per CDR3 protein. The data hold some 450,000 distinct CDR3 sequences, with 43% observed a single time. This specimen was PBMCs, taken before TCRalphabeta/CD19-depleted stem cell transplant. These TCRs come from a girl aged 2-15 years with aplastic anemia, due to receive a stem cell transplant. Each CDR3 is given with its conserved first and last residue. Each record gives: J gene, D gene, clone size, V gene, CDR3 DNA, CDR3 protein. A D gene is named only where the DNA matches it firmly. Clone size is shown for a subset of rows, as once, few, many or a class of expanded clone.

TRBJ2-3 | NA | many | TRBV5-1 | TGCGCCAGCAGCTCGACCGACGGACTCGACGATACGCAGTATTTT | CASSSTDGLDDTQYF
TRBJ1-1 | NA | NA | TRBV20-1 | TGCAGGGCGGGGAGTGGCGGTGTACAAGCTTTCTTT | CRAGSGGVQAFF
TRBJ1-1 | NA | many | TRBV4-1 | TGCGCCAGCAGCCAAGCGCCAACATGGACTGAAGCTTTCTTT | CASSQAPTWTEAFF
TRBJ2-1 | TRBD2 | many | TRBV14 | TGTGCCAGCAGCCGGGGGACTAGCGGTTACAATGAGCAGTTCTTC | CASSRGTSGYNEQFF
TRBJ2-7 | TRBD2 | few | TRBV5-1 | TGCGCCAGCAGCTGGGCCGGGGACTACTCCTACGAGCAGTACTTC | CASSWAGDYSYEQYF
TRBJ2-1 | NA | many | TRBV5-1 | TGCGCCAGCAGCTTACCTAATAGCGGAACCTACAATGAGCAGTTCTTC | CASSLPNSGTYNEQFF
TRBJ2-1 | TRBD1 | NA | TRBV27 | TGTGCCAGCAGTTCCGACCGGGACAGGAGTTTCTCCTACAATGAGCAGTTCTTC | CASSSDRDRSFSYNEQFF
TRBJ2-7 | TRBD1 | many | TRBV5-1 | TGCGCCAGCAGCTTGGACCCCCGGACAGGGGACGAGCAGTACTTC | CASSLDPRTGDEQYF
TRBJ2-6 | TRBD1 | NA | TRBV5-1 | TGCGCCAGCAGCTCCGCATTCCCGGACAGGGCTGGGGCCAACGTCCTGACTTTC | CASSSAFPDRAGANVLTF
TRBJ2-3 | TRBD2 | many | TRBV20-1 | TGCAGTGCGGAGATAGCGGGAGGGCGTTTCACAGATACGCAGTATTTT | CSAEIAGGRFTDTQYF
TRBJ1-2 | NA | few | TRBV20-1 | TGCAGTGTGTCGAGGGTCTATGGCTACACCTTC | CSVSRVYGYTF
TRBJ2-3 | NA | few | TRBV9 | TGTGCCAGCAGCGTAGGAGGGGACCTCGCCGCAGATACGCAGTATTTT | CASSVGGDLAADTQYF
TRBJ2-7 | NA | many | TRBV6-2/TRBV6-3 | TGTGCCAGCACCTACCCAGGGAGAAACAACGAGCAGTACTTC | CASTYPGRNNEQYF
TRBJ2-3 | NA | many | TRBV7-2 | TGTGCCAGCACCCCGGGACTTTCCTTCGATACGCAGTATTTT | CASTPGLSFDTQYF
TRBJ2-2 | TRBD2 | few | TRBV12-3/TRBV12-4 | TGTGCCAGCAGTTTCCGCAGCGGGAGGGCCGGGGAGCTGTTTTTT | CASSFRSGRAGELFF
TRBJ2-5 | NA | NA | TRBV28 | TGTGCCAGCAGTCAGGGCTCGGTACAAGAGACCCAGTACTTC | CASSQGSVQETQYF
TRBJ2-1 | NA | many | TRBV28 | TGTGCCTCCCGCGTACCCCCGAGTGAGCAGTTCTTC | CASRVPPSEQFF
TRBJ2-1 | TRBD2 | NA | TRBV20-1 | TGCAGTGCTAGAAGAGGGGGAGGCGGGAGGTCCTACAATGAGCAGTTCTTC | CSARRGGGGRSYNEQFF
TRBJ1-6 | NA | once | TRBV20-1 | TGCAGTGCTAGAGCGGGTTCCCATTATTCACCCCTCCACTTT | CSARAGSHYSPLHF
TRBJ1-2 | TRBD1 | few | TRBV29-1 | TGCAGCGCCTCGGGACAGGGCTATGGCTACACCTTC | CSASGQGYGYTF
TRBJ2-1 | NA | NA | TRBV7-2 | TGTGCCAGCAGCTTAGATGGGCGGGACCACAATGAGCAGTTCTTC | CASSLDGRDHNEQFF
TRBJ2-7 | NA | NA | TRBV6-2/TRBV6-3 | TGTGCCAGCAGCTCCCCGCAGCCCGTTTCTGGGGAGCAGTACTTC | CASSSPQPVSGEQYF